Shown below are 9 T cell receptor beta chains from a single sample sequenced in a study of control samples from healthy donors and cancer patients. Measured with immunoSEQ multiplex PCR; TCRdb has only the in-frame clones, and not every one. This table has about 110,000 clones, more than 75% appearing once. Material: PBMCs. These receptors were taken from an older woman with lung cancer.

The chain links TRBV29-1 to TRBJ2-7; possibly TRBD1 for D (6 bases). V lost 6 bases and J lost 5, with 14 bases in between. Per germline, CDR1 SQVTM and CDR2 ANQGSEA. The CDR3 length is 12 residues. In nucleotides, the CDR3 is TGCAGCGTGAACCGGGACAACGACGAGCAGTACTTC. Its protein is CSVNRDNDEQYF.

The chain is built from TRBV7-3 and TRBJ2-1; the D gene is possibly TRBD2 (7 bases). CDR1 is SGHTA and CDR2 is FQGTGA in the germline V gene. The CDR3 totals 16 residues. V lost 5 bases to trimming and J lost 7 bases, with 21 bases between them. CDR3 in DNA: TGTGCCAGCAGCGCCGCGGGGGCGCAACTAGGGAATGAGCAGTTCTTC. As protein: CASSAAGAQLGNEQFF.

The V call is TRBV7-9, the J call TRBJ1-4; weak D call: TRBD1 (5 bases). Germline V gene sequence: CDR1 SEHNR, CDR2 FQNEAQ (reference sequence). The ends were cut back, 5 bases at V and 6 bases at J, with 10 bases in the middle. The CDR3 runs to 13 residues. The CDR3 DNA is TGTGCCAGCAGCGTAGGGGCTGATGAAAAACTGTTTTTT. Translation gives CASSVGADEKLFF.

The gene calls are TRBV7-2 and TRBJ1-1, with D possibly being TRBD1 (6 bases). The V and J ends lost 8 bases and 0 bases respectively, with 16 bases between them. Germline V gene data show CDR1 as SGHTA and CDR2 as FQGNSA. The CDR3 has 15 amino acids. The CDR3 loop is CASSGGQIMNTEAFF. CDR3 DNA: TGTGCCAGCTCCGGGGGGCAAATCATGAACACTGAAGCTTTCTTT.

The chain recombines TRBV6-1 with TRBJ2-1; 9 nucleotides match TRBD2. This CDR3 contains 16 residues. J lost 2 bases, V lost 4 bases, and 6 bases had no gene match. CDR1 is MNHNS, CDR2 SASEGT, per germline. As DNA, the CDR3 is TGTGCCAGCAGTGGAGAGCGGGGGGTGACCTACAATGAGCAGTTCTTC. Amino acids: CASSGERGVTYNEQFF.

This chain connects TRBV5-8 to TRBJ2-3; 11 positions match TRBD2. The CDR3 runs to 15 residues. J gave up 5 bases and V 6 bases, and 8 bases lay outside the gene matches. Looked up from germline, CDR1 is SGHTS and CDR2 is YDEGEE. Here the CDR3 DNA reads TGTGCCAGCACCATGTCGGGACTAGCGGTAGATACGCAGTATTTT. This translates into CASTMSGLAVDTQYF.

The rearrangement joins TRBV9 to TRBJ2-4; 7 bases line up with TRBD2. The V segment lost 0 bases and the J segment 0 bases; nucleotides outside the gene matches: 3. CDR3 length equals 16 residues. Germline V gene sequence: CDR1 SGDLS, CDR2 YYNGEE. The CDR3 sequence: CASSVDGGVAKNIQYF. The CDR3 nucleotides are TGTGCCAGCAGCGTAGATGGGGGGGTAGCCAAAAACATTCAGTACTTC.

The chain combines TRBV2 with TRBJ2-3, with TRBD2 matching 8 bases. With V trimmed by 1 base and J by 0 bases, 6 bases remained unmatched. CDR1 is SNHLY and CDR2 is FYNNEI in the germline V gene. The CDR3 has 17 amino acids. CDR3 sequence: CASSEGGASGSTDTQYF. Here the CDR3 DNA reads TGTGCCAGCAGTGAAGGAGGAGCTAGCGGGAGCACAGATACGCAGTATTTT.

The gene calls are TRBV12-3 or TRBV12-4 and TRBJ2-1; weak D call: TRBD2 (5 bases). Deletions cut 9 bases from V and 8 bases from J, with 14 bases between. The CDR3 covers 12 residues. The CDR3 loop reads CASLRVRDEQFF. In nucleotides, the CDR3 is TGTGCCAGTCTGCGGGTTCGCGATGAGCAGTTCTTC.